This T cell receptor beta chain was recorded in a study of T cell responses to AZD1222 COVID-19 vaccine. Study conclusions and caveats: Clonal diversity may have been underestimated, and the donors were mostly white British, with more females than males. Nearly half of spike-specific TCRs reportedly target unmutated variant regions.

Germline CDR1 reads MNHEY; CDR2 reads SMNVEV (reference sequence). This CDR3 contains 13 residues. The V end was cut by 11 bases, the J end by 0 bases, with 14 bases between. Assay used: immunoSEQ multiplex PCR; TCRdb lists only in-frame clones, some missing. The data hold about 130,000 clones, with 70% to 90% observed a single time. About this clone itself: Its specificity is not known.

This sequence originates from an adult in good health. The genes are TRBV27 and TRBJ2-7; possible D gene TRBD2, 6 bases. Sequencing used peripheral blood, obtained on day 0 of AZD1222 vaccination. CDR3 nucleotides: TGTGCCTCCACTAGCCCTAGCTCCTACGAGCAGTACTTC. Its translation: CASTSPSSYEQYF.